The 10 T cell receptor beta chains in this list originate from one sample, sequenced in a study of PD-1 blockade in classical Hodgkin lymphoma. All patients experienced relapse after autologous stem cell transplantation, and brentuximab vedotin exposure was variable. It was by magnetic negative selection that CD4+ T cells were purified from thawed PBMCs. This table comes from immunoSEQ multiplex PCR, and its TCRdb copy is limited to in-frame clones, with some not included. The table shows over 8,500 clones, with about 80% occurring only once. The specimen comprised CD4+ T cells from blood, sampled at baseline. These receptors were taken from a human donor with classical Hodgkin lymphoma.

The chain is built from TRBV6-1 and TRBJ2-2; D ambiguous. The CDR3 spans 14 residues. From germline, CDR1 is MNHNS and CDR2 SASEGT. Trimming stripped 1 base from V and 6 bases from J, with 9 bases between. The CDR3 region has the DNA TGTGCCAGCAGTGAAGGAGTTCGAGCCGGGGAGCTGTTTTTT. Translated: CASSEGVRAGELFF.

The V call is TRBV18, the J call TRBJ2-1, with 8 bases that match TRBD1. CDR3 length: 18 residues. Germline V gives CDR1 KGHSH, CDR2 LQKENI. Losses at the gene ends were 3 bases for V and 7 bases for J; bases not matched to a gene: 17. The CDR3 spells CASSPRHRGTGFGNEQFF. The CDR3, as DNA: TGTGCCAGCTCACCGAGGCACAGGGGGACGGGATTCGGAAATGAGCAGTTCTTC.

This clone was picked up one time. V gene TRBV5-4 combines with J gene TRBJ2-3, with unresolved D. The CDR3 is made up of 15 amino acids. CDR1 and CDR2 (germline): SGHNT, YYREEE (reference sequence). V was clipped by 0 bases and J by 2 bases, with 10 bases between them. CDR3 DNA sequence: TGTGCCAGCAGCTTGGGGCGGAGCGCCACAGATACGCAGTATTTT. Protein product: CASSLGRSATDTQYF.

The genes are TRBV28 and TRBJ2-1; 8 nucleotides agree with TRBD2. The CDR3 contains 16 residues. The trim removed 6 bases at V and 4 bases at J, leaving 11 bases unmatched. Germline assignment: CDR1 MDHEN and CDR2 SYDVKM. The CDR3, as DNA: TGTGCCAGCAGCGGGGCGAGGGGCGGGAGGTACAATGAGCAGTTCTTC. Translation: CASSGARGGRYNEQFF.

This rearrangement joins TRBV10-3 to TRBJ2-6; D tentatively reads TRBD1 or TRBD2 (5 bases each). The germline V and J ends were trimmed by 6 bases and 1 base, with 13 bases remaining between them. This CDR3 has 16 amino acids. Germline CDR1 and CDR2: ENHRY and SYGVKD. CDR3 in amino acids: CAISGTQTSGANVLTF. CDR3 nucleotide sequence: TGTGCCATCAGCGGGACCCAAACATCTGGGGCCAACGTCCTGACTTTC.

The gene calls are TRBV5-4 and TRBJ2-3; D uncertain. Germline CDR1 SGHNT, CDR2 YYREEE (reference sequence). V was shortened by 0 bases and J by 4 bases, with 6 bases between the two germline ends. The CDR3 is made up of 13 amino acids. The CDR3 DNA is TGTGCCAGCAGCTTGGCTGGGTCAGATACGCAGTATTTT. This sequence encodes CASSLAGSDTQYF.

The CDR3 here is CASSPTGDTEAFF. Written as DNA, the CDR3 is TGTGCCAGCAGCCCGACAGGGGACACTGAAGCTTTCTTT. V usage is TRBV5-4 and J usage is TRBJ1-1, with 8 bases that match TRBD1. The V and J ends lost 4 bases and 3 bases, in that order; junction bases with no gene match: 2. The length of the CDR3 is 13 residues. Germline V gene data show CDR1 as SGHNT and CDR2 as YYREEE (reference sequence).

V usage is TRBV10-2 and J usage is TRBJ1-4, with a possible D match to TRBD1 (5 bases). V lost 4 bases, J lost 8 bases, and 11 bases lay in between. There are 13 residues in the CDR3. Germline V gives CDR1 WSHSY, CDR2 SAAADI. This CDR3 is CASSGQGYEKLFF. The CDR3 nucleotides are TGCGCCAGCAGTGGCCAGGGATACGAAAAACTGTTTTTT.

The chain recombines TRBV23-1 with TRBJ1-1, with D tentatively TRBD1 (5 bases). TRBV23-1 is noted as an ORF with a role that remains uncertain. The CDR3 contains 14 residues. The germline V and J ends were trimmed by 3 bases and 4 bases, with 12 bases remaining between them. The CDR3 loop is CASSHGVRGTEAFF. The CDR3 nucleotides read TGCGCCAGCAGTCATGGTGTGAGGGGCACTGAAGCTTTCTTT.

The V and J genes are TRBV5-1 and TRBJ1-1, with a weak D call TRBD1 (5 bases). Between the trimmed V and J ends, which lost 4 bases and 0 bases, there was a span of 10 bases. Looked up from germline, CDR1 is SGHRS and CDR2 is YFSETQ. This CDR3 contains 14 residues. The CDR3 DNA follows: TGCGCCAGCAGCCCGCGACAGCTGAACACTGAAGCTTTCTTT. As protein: CASSPRQLNTEAFF.